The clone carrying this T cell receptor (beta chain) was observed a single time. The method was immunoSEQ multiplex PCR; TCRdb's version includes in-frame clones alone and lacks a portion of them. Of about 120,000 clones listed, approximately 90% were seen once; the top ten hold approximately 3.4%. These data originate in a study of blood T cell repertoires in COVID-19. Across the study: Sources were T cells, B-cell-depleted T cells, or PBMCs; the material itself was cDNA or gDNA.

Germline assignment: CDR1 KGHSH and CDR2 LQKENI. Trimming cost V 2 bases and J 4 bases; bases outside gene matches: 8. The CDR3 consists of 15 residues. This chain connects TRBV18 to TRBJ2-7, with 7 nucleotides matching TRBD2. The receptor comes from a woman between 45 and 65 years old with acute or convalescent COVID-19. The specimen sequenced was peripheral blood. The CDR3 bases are TGTGCCAGCTCACCAGGGGTGACGGGGGGATACGAGCAGTACTTC. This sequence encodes CASSPGVTGGYEQYF.